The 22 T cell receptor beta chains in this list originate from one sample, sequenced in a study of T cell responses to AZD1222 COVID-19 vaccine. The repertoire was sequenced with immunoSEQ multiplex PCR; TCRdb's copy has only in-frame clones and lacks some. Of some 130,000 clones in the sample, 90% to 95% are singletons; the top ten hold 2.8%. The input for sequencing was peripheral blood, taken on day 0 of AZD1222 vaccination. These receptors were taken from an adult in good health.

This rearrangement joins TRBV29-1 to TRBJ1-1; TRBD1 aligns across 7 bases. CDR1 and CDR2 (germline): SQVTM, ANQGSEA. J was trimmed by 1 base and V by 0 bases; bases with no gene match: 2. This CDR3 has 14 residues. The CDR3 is CSVEEGTANTEAFF. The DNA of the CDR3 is TGCAGCGTTGAAGAAGGGACAGCGAACACTGAAGCTTTCTTT.

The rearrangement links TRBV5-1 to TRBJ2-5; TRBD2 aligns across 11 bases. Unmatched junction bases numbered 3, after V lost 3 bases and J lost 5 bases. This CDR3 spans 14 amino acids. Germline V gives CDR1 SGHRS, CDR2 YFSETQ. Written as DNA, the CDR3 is TGCGCCAGCAGCTCGGCTAGCGGGGGGGAGACCCAGTACTTC. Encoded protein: CASSSASGGETQYF.

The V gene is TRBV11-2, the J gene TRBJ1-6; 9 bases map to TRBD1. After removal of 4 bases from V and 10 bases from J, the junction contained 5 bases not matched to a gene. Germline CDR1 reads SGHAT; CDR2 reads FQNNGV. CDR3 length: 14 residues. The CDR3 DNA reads TGTGCCAGCAGCTCGGGACAGGGCGGCTCACCCCTCCACTTT. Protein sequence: CASSSGQGGSPLHF.

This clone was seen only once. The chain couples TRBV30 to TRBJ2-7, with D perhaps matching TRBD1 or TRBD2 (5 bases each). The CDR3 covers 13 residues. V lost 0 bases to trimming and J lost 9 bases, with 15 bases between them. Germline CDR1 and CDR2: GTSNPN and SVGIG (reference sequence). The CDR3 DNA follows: TGTGCCTGGAGTGTACGGCTCGGGGCTGGGCAGTACTTC. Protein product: CAWSVRLGAGQYF. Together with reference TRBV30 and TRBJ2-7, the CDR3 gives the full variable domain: SQTIHQWPATLVQPVGSPLSLECTVEGTSNPNLYWYRQAAGRGLQLLFYSVGIGQISSEVPQNLSASRPQDRQFILSSKKLLLSDSGFYLCAWSVRLGAGQYFGPGTRLTVT.

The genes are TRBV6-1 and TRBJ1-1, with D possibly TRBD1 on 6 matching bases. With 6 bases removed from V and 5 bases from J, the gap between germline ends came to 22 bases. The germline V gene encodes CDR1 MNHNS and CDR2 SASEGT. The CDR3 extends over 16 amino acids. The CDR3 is CASRELGQPTRTEAFF. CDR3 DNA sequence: TGTGCCAGCAGGGAACTAGGACAGCCAACCCGGACTGAAGCTTTCTTT.

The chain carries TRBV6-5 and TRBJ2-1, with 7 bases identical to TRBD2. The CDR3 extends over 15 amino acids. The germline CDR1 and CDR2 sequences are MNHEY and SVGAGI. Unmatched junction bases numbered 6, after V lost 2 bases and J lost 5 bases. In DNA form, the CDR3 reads TGTGCCAGCAGTTACCCCACCGGGACTAACAATGAGCAGTTCTTC. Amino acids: CASSYPTGTNNEQFF.

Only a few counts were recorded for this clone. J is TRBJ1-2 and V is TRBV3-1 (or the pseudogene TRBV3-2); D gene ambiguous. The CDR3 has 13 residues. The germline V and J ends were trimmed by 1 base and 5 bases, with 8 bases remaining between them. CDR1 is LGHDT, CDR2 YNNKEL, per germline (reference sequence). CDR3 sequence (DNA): TGTGCCAGCAGCCAAGGGAGACTATATGGCTACACCTTC. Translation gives CASSQGRLYGYTF.

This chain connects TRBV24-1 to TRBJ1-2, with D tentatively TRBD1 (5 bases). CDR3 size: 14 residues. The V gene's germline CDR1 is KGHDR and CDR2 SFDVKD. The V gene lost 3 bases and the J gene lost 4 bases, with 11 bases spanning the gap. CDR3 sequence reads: CATSDGGTSYGYTF. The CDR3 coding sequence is TGTGCCACCAGTGATGGCGGGACCAGCTATGGCTACACCTTC.

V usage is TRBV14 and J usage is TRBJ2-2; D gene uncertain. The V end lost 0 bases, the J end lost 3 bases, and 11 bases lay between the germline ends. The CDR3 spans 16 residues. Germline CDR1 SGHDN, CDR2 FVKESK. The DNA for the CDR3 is TGTGCCAGCAGCCAAGATATCGGCTGGTACACCGGGGAGCTGTTTTTT. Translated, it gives CASSQDIGWYTGELFF.

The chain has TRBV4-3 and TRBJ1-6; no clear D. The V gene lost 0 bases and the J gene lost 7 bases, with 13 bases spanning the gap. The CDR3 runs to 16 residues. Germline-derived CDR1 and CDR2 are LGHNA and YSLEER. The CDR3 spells CASSQDLVGRNSPLHF. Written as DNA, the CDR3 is TGCGCCAGCAGCCAAGATCTGGTCGGGAGAAATTCACCCCTCCACTTT.

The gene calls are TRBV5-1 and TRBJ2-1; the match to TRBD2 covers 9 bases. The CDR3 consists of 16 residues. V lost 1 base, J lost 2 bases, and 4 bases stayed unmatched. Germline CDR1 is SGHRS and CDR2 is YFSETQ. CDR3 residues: CASSLLASGTYNEQFF. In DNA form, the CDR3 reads TGCGCCAGCAGCTTGTTAGCTAGCGGGACCTACAATGAGCAGTTCTTC. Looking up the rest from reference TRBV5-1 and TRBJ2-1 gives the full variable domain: KAGVTQTPRYLIKTRGQQVTLSCSPISGHRSVSWYQQTPGQGLQFLFEYFSETQRNKGNFPGRFSGRQFSNSRSEMNVSTLELGDSALYLCASSLLASGTYNEQFFGPGTRLTVL.

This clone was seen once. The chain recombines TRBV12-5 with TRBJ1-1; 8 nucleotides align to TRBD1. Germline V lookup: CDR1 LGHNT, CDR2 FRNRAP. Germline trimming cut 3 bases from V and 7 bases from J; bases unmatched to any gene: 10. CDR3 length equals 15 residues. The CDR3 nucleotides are TGTGCTAGTGGTTTATTACTTGGGACAGGCATTGAAGCTTTCTTT. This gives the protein CASGLLLGTGIEAFF.

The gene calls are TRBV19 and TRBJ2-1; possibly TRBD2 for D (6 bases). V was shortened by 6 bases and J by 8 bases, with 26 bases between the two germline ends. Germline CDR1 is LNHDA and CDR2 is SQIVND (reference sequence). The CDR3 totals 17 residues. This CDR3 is CASSPSRGTFPSDEQFF. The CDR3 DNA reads TGTGCCAGTAGCCCGAGTCGTGGGACTTTTCCCAGCGATGAGCAGTTCTTC.

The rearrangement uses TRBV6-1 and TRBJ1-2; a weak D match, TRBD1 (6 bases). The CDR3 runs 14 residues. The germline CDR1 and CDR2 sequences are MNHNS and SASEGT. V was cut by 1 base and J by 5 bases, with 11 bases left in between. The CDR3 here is CASSEGGRGYGYTF. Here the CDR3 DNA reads TGTGCCAGCAGTGAAGGGGGCAGGGGTTATGGCTACACCTTC.

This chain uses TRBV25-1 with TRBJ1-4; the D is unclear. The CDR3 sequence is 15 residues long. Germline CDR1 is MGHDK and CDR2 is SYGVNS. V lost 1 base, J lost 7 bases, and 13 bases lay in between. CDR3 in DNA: TGTGCCAGCAGTGAATTTTCGGGGAGTGCTGAAAAACTGTTTTTT. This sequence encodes CASSEFSGSAEKLFF.

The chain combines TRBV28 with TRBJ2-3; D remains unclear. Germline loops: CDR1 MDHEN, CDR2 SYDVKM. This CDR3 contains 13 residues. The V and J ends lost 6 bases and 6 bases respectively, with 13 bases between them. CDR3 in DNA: TGTGCCAGCAGGCCCGGACCCTTGGATACGCAGTATTTT. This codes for CASRPGPLDTQYF.

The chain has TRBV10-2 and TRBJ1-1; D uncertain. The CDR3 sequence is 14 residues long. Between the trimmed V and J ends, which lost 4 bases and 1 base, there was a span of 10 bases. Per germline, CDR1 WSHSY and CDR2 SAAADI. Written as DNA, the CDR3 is TGCGCCAGCAGTGGCCACGCAGAGAACACTGAAGCTTTCTTT. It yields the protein CASSGHAENTEAFF.

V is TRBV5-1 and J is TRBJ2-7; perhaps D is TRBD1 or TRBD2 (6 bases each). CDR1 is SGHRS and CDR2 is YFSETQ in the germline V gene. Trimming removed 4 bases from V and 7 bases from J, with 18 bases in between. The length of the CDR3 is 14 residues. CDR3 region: CASSQNGGSSEQYF. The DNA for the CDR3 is TGCGCCAGCAGCCAGAACGGGGGCTCTAGTGAGCAGTACTTC.

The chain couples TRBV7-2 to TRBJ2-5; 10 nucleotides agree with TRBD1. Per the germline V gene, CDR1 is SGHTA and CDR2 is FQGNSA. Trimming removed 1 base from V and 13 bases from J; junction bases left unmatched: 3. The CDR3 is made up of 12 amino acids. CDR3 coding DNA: TGTGCCAGCAGCTTAGGACAGGGGGCCCTGTACTTC. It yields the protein CASSLGQGALYF.

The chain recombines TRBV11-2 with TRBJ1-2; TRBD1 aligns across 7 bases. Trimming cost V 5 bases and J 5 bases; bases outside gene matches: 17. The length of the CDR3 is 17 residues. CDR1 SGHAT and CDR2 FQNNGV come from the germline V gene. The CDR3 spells CASSPLRSRGGPYGYTF. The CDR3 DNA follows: TGTGCCAGCAGCCCCCTCCGGTCACGAGGGGGCCCATATGGCTACACCTTC.

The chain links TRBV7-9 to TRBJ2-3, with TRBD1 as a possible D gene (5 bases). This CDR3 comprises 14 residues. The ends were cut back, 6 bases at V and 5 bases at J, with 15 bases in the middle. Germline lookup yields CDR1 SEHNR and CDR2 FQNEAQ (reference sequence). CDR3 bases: TGTGCCAGCAGAATGGCAGGGTCTTTAGATACGCAGTATTTT. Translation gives CASRMAGSLDTQYF.

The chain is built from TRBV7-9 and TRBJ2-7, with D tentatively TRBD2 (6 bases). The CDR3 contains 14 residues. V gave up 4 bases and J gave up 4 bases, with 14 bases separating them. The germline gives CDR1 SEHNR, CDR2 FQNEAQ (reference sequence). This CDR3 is CASSSVGGSYEQYF. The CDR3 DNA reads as TGTGCCAGCAGCTCCGTTGGGGGGTCTTACGAGCAGTACTTC.